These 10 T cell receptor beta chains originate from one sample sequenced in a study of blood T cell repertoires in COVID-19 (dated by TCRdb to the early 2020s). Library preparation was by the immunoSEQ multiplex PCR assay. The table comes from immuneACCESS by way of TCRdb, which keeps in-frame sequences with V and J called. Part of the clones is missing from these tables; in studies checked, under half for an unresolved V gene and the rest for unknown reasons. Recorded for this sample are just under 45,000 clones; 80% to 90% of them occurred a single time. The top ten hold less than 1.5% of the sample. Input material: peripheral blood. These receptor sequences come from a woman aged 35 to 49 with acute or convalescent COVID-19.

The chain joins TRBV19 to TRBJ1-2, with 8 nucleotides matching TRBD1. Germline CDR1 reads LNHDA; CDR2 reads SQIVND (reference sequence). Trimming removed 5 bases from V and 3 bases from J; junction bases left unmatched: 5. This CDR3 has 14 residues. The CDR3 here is CASSSAGGYYGYTF. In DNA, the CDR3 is TGTGCCAGTAGTTCCGCAGGGGGCTACTATGGCTACACCTTC.

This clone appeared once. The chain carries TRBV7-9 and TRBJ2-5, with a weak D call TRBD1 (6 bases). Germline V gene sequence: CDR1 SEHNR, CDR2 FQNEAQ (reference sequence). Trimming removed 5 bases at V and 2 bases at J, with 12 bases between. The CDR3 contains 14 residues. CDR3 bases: TGTGCCAGCAGCGAGGACAGCCAACAAGAGACCCAGTACTTC. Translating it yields CASSEDSQQETQYF.

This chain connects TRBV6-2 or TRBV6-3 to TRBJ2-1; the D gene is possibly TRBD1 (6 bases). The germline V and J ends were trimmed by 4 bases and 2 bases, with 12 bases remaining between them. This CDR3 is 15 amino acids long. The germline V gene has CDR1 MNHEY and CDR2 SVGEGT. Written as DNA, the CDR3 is TGTGCCAGCAGTTCAGGGACACCCACCTACAATGAGCAGTTCTTC. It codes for CASSSGTPTYNEQFF.

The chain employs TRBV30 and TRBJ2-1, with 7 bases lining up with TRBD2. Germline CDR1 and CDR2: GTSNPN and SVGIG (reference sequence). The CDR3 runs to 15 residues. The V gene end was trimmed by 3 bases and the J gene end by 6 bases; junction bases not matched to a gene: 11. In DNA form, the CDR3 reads TGTGCCTGGAGAGGAGCGGGGACCCGAAGCAATGAGCAGTTCTTC. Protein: CAWRGAGTRSNEQFF.

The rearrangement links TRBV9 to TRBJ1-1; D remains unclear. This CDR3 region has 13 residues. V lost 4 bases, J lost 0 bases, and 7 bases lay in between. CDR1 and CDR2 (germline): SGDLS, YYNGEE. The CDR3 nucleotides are TGTGCCAGCAGCCCCCATGTGAACACTGAAGCTTTCTTT. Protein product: CASSPHVNTEAFF.

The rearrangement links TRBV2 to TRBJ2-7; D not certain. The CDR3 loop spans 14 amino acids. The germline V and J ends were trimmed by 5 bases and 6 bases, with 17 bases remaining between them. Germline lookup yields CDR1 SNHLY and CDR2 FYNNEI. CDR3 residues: CASSTSRRESEQYF. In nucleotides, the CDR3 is TGTGCCAGCAGTACCTCGAGAAGAGAGAGCGAGCAGTACTTC.

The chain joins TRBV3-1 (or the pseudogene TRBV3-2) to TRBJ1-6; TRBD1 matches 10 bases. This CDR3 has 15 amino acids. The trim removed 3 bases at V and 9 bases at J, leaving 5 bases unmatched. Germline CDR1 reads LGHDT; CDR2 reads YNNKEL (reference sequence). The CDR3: CASSQTGTGASPLHF. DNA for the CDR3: TGTGCCAGCAGCCAGACCGGGACAGGGGCTTCACCCCTCCACTTT.

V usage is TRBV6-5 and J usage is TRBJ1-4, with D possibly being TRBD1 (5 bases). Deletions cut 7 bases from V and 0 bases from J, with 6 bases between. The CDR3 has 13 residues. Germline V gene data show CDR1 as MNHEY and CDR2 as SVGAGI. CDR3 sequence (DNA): TGTGCCAGCATGGGGCCAACTAATGAAAAACTGTTTTTT. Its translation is CASMGPTNEKLFF.

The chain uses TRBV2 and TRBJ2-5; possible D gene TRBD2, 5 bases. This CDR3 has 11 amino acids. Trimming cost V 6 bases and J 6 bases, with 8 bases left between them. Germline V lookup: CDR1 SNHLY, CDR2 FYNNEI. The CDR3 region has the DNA TGTGCCAGCAGCGCTAGCAAGACCCAGTACTTC. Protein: CASSASKTQYF.

CDR3 nucleotides: TGTGCCAGCAGCCTTAGTCTGGGGACAGGTACCGGGGAGCTGTTTTTT. Its protein product is CASSLSLGTGTGELFF. The chain combines TRBV3-1 (or the pseudogene TRBV3-2) with TRBJ2-2; 8 bases agree with TRBD1. Trimming took 4 bases from V and 5 from J; bases not matched to a gene: 9. The CDR3 consists of 16 residues. Germline CDR1 is LGHDT and CDR2 is YNNKEL (reference sequence).